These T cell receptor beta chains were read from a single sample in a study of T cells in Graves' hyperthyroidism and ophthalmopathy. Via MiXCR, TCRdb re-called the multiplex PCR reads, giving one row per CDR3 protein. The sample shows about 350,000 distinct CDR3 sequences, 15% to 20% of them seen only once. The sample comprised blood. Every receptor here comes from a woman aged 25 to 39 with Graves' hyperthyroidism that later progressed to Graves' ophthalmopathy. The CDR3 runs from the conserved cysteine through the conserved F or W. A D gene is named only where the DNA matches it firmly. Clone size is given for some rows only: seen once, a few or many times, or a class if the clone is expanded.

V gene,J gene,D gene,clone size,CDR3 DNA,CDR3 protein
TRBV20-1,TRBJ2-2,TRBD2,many,TGCAGTGCTACCCTAGCGGGCCAAACCCGGGCCGGGGAGCTGTTTTTT,CSATLAGQTRAGELFF
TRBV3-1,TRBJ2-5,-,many,TGTGCCAGCAGTAACACAGGGTCCCAATTACAAGAGACCCAGTACTTC,CASSNTGSQLQETQYF
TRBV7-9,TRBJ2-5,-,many,TGTGCCAGCAGCCGACAGGTCTGGTACGAAGAGACCCAGTACTTC,CASSRQVWYEETQYF
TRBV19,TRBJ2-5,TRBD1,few,TGTGCCAGTAGTATGGGGGACAGGGGAAGAGGGGAGACCCAGTACTTC,CASSMGDRGRGETQYF
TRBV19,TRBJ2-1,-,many,TGTGCCAGTAGTATGGTATCCTACAATGAGCAGTTCTTC,CASSMVSYNEQFF
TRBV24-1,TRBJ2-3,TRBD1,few,TGTGCCACCAGTGACACAGGACAGGGTACAGATACGCAGTATTTT,CATSDTGQGTDTQYF
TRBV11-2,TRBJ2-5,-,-,TGTGCCAGCAGGAGTACGTGGGGGGCCCAAGAGACCCAGTACTTC,CASRSTWGAQETQYF
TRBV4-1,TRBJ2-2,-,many,TGCGCCAGCAGCCAGCCTCTAGTCGGGGAGCTGTTTTTT,CASSQPLVGELFF
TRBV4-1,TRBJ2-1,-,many,TGCGCCAGCAGCCAAGTAGGGCTAGAGTACAATGAGCAGTTCTTC,CASSQVGLEYNEQFF
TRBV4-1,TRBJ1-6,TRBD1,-,TGCGCCAGCAGCCAGGGACAGGGGGCACACTCACCCCTCCACTTT,CASSQGQGAHSPLHF
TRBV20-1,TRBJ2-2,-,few,TGCAGTGCTAGACCCTCAAGGGGGAACACCGGGGAGCTGTTTTTT,CSARPSRGNTGELFF
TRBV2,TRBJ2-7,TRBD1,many,TGTGCCAGCAGCCGATCGGGGACACAGGGGAGCTCCTACGAGCAGTACTTC,CASSRSGTQGSSYEQYF
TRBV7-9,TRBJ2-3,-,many,TGTGCCAGCAGCCCCTCTCTAGATACGCAGTATTTT,CASSPSLDTQYF
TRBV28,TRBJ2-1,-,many,TGTGCCAGCAGTTTTAGTCCGAGCAATGAGCAGTTCTTC,CASSFSPSNEQFF
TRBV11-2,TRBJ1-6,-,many,TGTGCCAGCAGCTTGGGCGGTGGCAGCTCCTATAATTCACCCCTCCACTTT,CASSLGGGSSYNSPLHF
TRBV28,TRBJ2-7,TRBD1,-,TGTGCCAGCAGTTCGGCACGGGCTCTTCGGGACAGGGTCCACGAGCAGTACTTC,CASSSARALRDRVHEQYF
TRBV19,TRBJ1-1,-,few,TGTGCCAGTAGTATAGTGGACATCATGAGCACTGAAGCTTTCTTT,CASSIVDIMSTEAFF
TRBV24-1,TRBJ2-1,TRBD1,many,TGTGCCACCAGTGAACCCGGGACAGGGGGTTACGATGAGCAGTTCTTC,CATSEPGTGGYDEQFF
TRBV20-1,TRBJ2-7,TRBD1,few,TGCAGTGCTAATGGGGGCAACCCTATGGACAGGGGTTTGTCGGGTGGGCGGTACTTC,CSANGGNPMDRGLSGGRYF
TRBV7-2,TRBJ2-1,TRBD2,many,TGTGCCAGCACCCTAGCGGGAGGATATGAGCAGTTCTTC,CASTLAGGYEQFF
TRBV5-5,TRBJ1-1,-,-,TGTGCCAGCGCATTTGGGACGGAGAACACTGAAGCTTTCTTT,CASAFGTENTEAFF
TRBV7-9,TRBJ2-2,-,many,TGTGCCAGCAGCTTAGAAGCCCAAACCGGGGAGCTGTTTTTT,CASSLEAQTGELFF
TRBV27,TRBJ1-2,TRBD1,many,TGTGCCAGCAGTTTAGGACAGGGGTATGGCTACACCTTC,CASSLGQGYGYTF
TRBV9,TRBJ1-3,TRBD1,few,TGTGCCAGCAGCGGGGAAACAGGGGGCTCTGGAAACACCATATATTTT,CASSGETGGSGNTIYF
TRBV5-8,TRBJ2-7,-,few,TGTGCCAGCAGCTTGTTGCGGCGGAGGACCTACGAGCAGTACTTC,CASSLLRRRTYEQYF
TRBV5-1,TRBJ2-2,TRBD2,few,TGCGCCAGCAGGTCACGCGGGGGGCCCAACACCGGGGAGCTGTTTTTT,CASRSRGGPNTGELFF
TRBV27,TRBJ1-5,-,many,TGTGCCAGCAGTTTGTCAGTCAGCAATCAGCCCCAGCATTTT,CASSLSVSNQPQHF
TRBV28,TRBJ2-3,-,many,TGTGCCAGCAGTTTCTGGCGGGAAGATACGCAGTATTTT,CASSFWREDTQYF
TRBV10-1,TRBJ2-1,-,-,TGCGCCAGCAGTGCCGGGGGAGGGGGTGAGCAGTTCTTC,CASSAGGGGEQFF
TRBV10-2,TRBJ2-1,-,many,TGCGCCAGCAGTGTGGCGACAGAAAACAATGAGCAGTTCTTC,CASSVATENNEQFF
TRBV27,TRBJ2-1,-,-,TGTGCCAGCAGTTTTCTTCACGAGCAGTTCTTC,CASSFLHEQFF
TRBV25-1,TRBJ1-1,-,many,TGTGCCAGCAGTGGTAACAGGGAGAACACTGAAGCTTTCTTT,CASSGNRENTEAFF
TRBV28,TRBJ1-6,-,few,TGTGCCAGCAGCTGGCGGGACCGGCGTAATTCACCCCTCCACTTT,CASSWRDRRNSPLHF
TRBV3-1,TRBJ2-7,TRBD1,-,TGTGCCAGCAGCCAAGATTTGAGGGGGCCAGTTTCCGGAGAGCAGTACTTC,CASSQDLRGPVSGEQYF
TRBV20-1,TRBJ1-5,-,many,TGCAGTGCTAACAGGCAGGTAGGGCCCCAGCATTTT,CSANRQVGPQHF
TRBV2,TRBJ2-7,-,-,TGTGCCAGCAGAAGACAGGGAGGGACCTACGAGCAGTACTTC,CASRRQGGTYEQYF
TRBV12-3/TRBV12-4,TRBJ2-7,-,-,TGTGCCAGCAGCCTCTCGAGGGGGATGAGTCCCTCCGAGCAGTACTTC,CASSLSRGMSPSEQYF
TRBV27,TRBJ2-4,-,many,TGTGCCAGCAGCCGAACGCCGCCAGGGGCCCTAGCCAAAAACATTCAGTACTTC,CASSRTPPGALAKNIQYF
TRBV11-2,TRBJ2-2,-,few,TGTGCCAGCAGCTTAATTTTCCCGAACACCGGGGAGCTGTTTTTT,CASSLIFPNTGELFF
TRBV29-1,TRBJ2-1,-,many,TGCAGCGTTGAAGAGGGTAATGAGCAGTTCTTC,CSVEEGNEQFF
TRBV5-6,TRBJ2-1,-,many,TGTGCCAGCAGCCTGAGCGGGCGCTACTACAATGAGCAGTTCTTC,CASSLSGRYYNEQFF
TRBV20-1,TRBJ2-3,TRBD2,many,TGCAGTGCTAGTTCACTAGCGGGGAACACAGATACGCAGTATTTT,CSASSLAGNTDTQYF
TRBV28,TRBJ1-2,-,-,TGTGCCAGCAGTTCCCTTACCTCGGGCAGATATTATGGCTACACCTTC,CASSSLTSGRYYGYTF
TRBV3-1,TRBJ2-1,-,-,TGTGCCACCGAGAAGTGGGACGGGTCCTACAATGAGCAGTTCTTC,CATEKWDGSYNEQFF
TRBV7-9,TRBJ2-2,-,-,TGTGCCAGCAGCGACCCTACGGGAGTAGGCACCGGGGAGCTGTTTTTT,CASSDPTGVGTGELFF
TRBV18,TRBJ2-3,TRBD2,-,TGTGCCAGCTCACCAAGACTAGCGGGGGGGCCAGAGGATACGCAGTATTTT,CASSPRLAGGPEDTQYF
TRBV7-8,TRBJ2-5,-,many,TGTGCCAGCAGCTTAGCCAGGACTTCACAAGAGACCCAGTACTTC,CASSLARTSQETQYF
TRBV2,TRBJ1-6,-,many,TGTGCCAGCAGCGTAAAAGCGGAGCGGGATTCACCCCTCCACTTT,CASSVKAERDSPLHF
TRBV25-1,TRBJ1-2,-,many,TGTGCCAGCAGTGCGATTCCGAACTATGGCTACACCTTC,CASSAIPNYGYTF
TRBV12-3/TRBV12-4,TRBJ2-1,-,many,TGTGCCAGCAGCCCCATCACCAGTTTGTGGGGGACAACCGATGAGCAGTTCTTC,CASSPITSLWGTTDEQFF
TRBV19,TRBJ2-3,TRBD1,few,TGTGCCAGTAGTATCCCGGGACAGGGTACAGATACGCAGTATTTT,CASSIPGQGTDTQYF